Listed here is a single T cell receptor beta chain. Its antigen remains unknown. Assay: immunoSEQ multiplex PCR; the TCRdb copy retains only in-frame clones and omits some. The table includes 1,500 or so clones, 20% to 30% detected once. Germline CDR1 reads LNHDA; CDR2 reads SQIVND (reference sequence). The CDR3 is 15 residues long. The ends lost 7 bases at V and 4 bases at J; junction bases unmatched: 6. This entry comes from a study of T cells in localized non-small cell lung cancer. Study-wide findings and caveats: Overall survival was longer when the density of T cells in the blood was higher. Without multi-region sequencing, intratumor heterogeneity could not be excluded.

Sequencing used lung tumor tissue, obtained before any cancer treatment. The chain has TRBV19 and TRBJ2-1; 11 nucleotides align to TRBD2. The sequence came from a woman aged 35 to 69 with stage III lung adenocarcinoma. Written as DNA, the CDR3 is TGTGCCAGTACCCGCCTAGCGGGGGGTTACAATGAGCAGTTCTTC. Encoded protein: CASTRLAGGYNEQFF.